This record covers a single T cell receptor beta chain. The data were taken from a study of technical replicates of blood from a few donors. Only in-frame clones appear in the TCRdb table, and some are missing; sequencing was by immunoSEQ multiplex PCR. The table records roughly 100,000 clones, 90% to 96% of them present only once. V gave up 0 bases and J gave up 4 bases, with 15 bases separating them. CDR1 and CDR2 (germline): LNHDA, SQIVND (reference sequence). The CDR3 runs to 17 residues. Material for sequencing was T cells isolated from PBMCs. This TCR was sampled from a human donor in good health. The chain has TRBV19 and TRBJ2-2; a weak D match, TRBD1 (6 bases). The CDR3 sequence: CASSIDTGTKRTGELFF. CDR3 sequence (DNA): TGTGCCAGTAGTATAGATACCGGGACAAAGCGCACCGGGGAGCTGTTTTTT.